The T cell receptor (beta chain) described here comes from a study of human T cells and chemical hapten exposure. Germline V lookup: CDR1 SQVTM, CDR2 ANQGSEA. The V end lost 4 bases, the J end lost 5 bases, and 14 bases lay between the germline ends. This CDR3 spans 13 amino acids. Time point given: patch test 2, 6 weeks after DPC sensitization. Treatment defined: therapeutic diphenylcyclopropenone sensitization with weekly scalp DPC. TCRdb re-analysed the RACE reads in MiXCR, keeping a single row per CDR3 protein. Seen here are a few hundred thousand distinct CDR3 sequences, about 6.9% observed once, and the top ten hold approximately 5.4%.

The TCR comes from a woman in her late teens or twenties with alopecia areata. Some clones in this sample may be carry-over from other donors' samples. The material was whole blood, obtained in connection with sensitization to the hapten diphenylcyclopropenone (DPC). The chain links TRBV29-1 to TRBJ2-5; weak D call: TRBD2 (7 bases). CDR3 amino acids: CSVVGGARETQYF. CDR3 DNA sequence: TGCAGCGTTGTTGGGGGGGCGCGTGAGACCCAGTACTTC.